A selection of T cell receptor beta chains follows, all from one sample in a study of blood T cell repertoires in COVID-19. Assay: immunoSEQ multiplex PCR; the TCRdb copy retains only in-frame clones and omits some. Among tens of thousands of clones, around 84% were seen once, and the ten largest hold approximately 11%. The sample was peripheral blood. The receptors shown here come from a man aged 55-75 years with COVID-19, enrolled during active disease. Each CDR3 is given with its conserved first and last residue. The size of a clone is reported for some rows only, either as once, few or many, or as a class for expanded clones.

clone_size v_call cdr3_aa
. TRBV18 CASSPALRGTGDYEQYF
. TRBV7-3 CASSYGTGEYEQYF
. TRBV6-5 CASSRAGVLGDTQYF
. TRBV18 CASSLRPLSNQPQHF
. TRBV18 CASSPNRDFPPPPYF
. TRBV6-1 CASSGPQSDNWETQYF
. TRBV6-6 CASMDRGRSEAFF
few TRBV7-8 CASSRGRQGANTGELFF
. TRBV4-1 CASSQAARDRNQPQHF
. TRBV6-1 CASSVMKDRAYNEQFF
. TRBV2 CASKTSSLRYEQYF
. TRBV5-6 CASSKQGAGYEQYF
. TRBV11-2 CASSSGLALRYF